The clone carrying this TCR beta chain has just a few counts. What it binds is not known. The data stem from a study of cytomegalovirus exposure and HLA in healthy donors. Findings of the study overall: Researchers catalogued roughly 150 TCR beta chains as cytomegalovirus-associated. Within an earlier analysis, most TCR beta V segments proved productive either about 90% or about 30% of the time. CMV antigen specificity of a few CMV-associated chains was confirmed in vitro.

PCR was performed using 60 Vbeta and 13 Jbeta primers. The table came from immunoSEQ multiplex PCR; TCRdb's copy has only in-frame clones and leaves some out. Of around 150,000 clones in the sample, approximately 72% are singletons; the top ten hold approximately 6.5%. There are 18 residues in the CDR3. The germline V gene encodes CDR1 SGDLS and CDR2 YYNGEE. V trimming: 4 bases; J trimming: 5 bases; junction bases outside the gene matches: 13. The sample was PBMCs. The TCR originated in a woman in her sixties in good health and CMV-seronegative. This chain links TRBV9 with TRBJ2-1; 12 bases are shared with TRBD2. CDR3 in DNA: TGTGCCAGCAGCTCTCAGACTAGCGGGGGAACCTGGGACAATGAGCAGTTCTTC. Translated: CASSSQTSGGTWDNEQFF.